These T cell receptor beta chains were read from a single sample in a study of response to subunit inactivated influenza vaccine. TCRdb re-called the RT-PCR reads through MiXCR, storing one row per CDR3 protein. The data hold around 760,000 distinct CDR3 sequences, with roughly 13% observed a single time. Sequenced material: PBMCs from blood, taken 14 to 15 days before vaccination. The origin of the receptors is a man in his forties or fifties who received an inactivated influenza vaccine. CDR3s include the opening cysteine and the closing phenylalanine or tryptophan. The D gene is left open where the match is weak. Clone size, where shown, is once, few, many, or a class for clones that have expanded.

TRBV5-1,.,TRBJ2-1,many,TGCGCCAGCAGCTTCCTCACCAAAGAGCAGTTCTTC,CASSFLTKEQFF
TRBV7-2,.,TRBJ2-6,many,TGTGCCAGCAGCTTAGGGGTCTCTGGGGCCAACGTCCTGACTTTC,CASSLGVSGANVLTF
TRBV4-2,.,TRBJ1-6,.,TGTGCCAGCAGCAAAACCCGGGATAATTCACCCCTCCACTTT,CASSKTRDNSPLHF
TRBV12-3/TRBV12-4,.,TRBJ2-5,.,TGTGCCAGCAGACCAGACTGGGTGGTTGAGACCCAGTACTTC,CASRPDWVVETQYF
TRBV7-8,.,TRBJ1-5,.,TGTGCCAGCAGCTTGGAAGGGCGGGGCGGGCCCCAGCATTTT,CASSLEGRGGPQHF
TRBV28,.,TRBJ2-1,few,TGTGCCAGCAGTTTGATTTGGCAGTCCAATGAGCAGTTCTTC,CASSLIWQSNEQFF
TRBV9,TRBD2,TRBJ2-1,few,TGTGCCAGCAGCGCAGGAGGACTAGCGGGAGGGAACAATGAGCAGTTCTTC,CASSAGGLAGGNNEQFF
TRBV27,.,TRBJ1-1,.,TGTGCCAGCAACCCCGGGGCGGGTGGGAACACTGAAGCTTTCTTT,CASNPGAGGNTEAFF
TRBV24-1,TRBD2,TRBJ2-1,few,TGTGCCACCAGTGCCGGGGGGGGATACAATGAGCAGTTCTTC,CATSAGGGYNEQFF
TRBV4-1,.,TRBJ2-2,.,TGCGCCAGCAGCCTACCCTCGGGACCGAACACCGGGGAGCTGTTTTTT,CASSLPSGPNTGELFF
TRBV6-1,TRBD1,TRBJ2-7,.,TGTGCCAGCAGTAGGGACAGGGGGCCCTCCTACGAGCAGTACTTC,CASSRDRGPSYEQYF
TRBV3-1,TRBD2,TRBJ2-2,.,TGTGCCAGCAGCCTCCCCGGGGGCGGGAGGACCGGGGAGCTGTTTTTT,CASSLPGGGRTGELFF
TRBV25-1,TRBD1,TRBJ2-5,.,TGCGCCACCGGACAGGGGGCGCGGGAGACCCAGTACTTC,CATGQGARETQYF
TRBV10-3,.,TRBJ1-2,few,TGTGCCAGCCAAGACAGGACCCCCTATGGCTACACCTTC,CASQDRTPYGYTF
TRBV20-1,TRBD2,TRBJ2-1,.,TGCAGTGCTAGGTCGAGTAGCGGGATCTCCTACAATGAGCAGTTCTTC,CSARSSSGISYNEQFF
TRBV20-1,TRBD2,TRBJ2-1,.,TGCTGCGCTAGAGATGAGTCTAGCGGAACCTCCTACAATGAGCAGTTCTTC,CCARDESSGTSYNEQFF
TRBV27,.,TRBJ1-4,.,TGTGCCAGCAGACCAAACAGGGTACCTAATGAAAAACTGTTTTTT,CASRPNRVPNEKLFF
TRBV30,.,TRBJ2-6,many,TGTGCCTGGAGTGGACCCAGCTCTGGGGCCAACGTCCTGACTTTC,CAWSGPSSGANVLTF
TRBV11-2,TRBD2,TRBJ2-1,few,TGTGCCAGCAGCCCCACACTAACCCGGACTAGCTTAGGTGAGCAGTTCTTC,CASSPTLTRTSLGEQFF
TRBV3-1,TRBD2,TRBJ2-5,.,TGTGCCAGCAGCTACCGACCCTGGACTAGCGGACAAGAGACCCAGTACTTC,CASSYRPWTSGQETQYF
TRBV15,TRBD1,TRBJ2-1,few,TGTGCCACCAGCACAGGGGGCTACAATGAGCAGTTCTTC,CATSTGGYNEQFF
TRBV29-1,.,TRBJ2-3,many,TGCAGCGTTGCTAGAGGCCCCACAGATACGCAGTATTTT,CSVARGPTDTQYF
TRBV5-5,.,TRBJ2-5,few,TGTGCCAGCAGCTGGGGGGCGGGGTGGCAAGAGACCCAGTACTTC,CASSWGAGWQETQYF
TRBV3-1,.,TRBJ2-7,.,TGTGCCAGCAGCCAAGGATTAGCAATTATCTACGAGCAGTACTTC,CASSQGLAIIYEQYF
TRBV10-3,.,TRBJ2-3,few,TGTGCCATCAGTGAGCCCTCCCCTAGGACGCAGTATTTT,CAISEPSPRTQYF
TRBV4-2,.,TRBJ1-3,.,TGTGCCAGCAGCCAAGATCTTTACTTATCTGGTGGAAACACCATATATTTT,CASSQDLYLSGGNTIYF
TRBV11-2,.,TRBJ2-6,.,TGTGCCAGCAGCCGTCCGGGGAGAGGTGGGGCCAACGTCCTGACTTTC,CASSRPGRGGANVLTF
TRBV5-1,.,TRBJ1-1,many,TGCGCCAGCAGCTTGGAACGGGGTACTGAAGCTTTCTTT,CASSLERGTEAFF
TRBV3-1,.,TRBJ1-4,few,TGTGCCAGCAGCCAGACCTCGGGGGCGTTAAAGGAAAAACTGTTTTTT,CASSQTSGALKEKLFF
TRBV6-6,.,TRBJ2-7,.,TGTGCCAGCAGTTACTCCATCGAGCAGTACTTC,CASSYSIEQYF
TRBV20-1,TRBD2,TRBJ2-1,few,TGCAGTGCTGGGGGACTAGCGGGAGTTGTTTTC,CSAGGLAGVVF
TRBV24-1,.,TRBJ2-1,few,TGTGCCACCAGTGACCCGAGGGAATTCGGTGAGCAGTTCTTC,CATSDPREFGEQFF
TRBV25-1,.,TRBJ2-2,.,TGTGCCAGCAGTGAGACCAGGGTTGCGAACACCGGGGAGCTGTTTTTT,CASSETRVANTGELFF
TRBV5-1,.,TRBJ2-2,few,TGCGCCAGCAGCAGCTTGGGGAACAAAGCCACCGGGGAGCTGTTTTTT,CASSSLGNKATGELFF
TRBV20-1,.,TRBJ2-7,few,TGCAGTGCTATATCTCCCACAGGTTCCTACGAGCAGTACTTC,CSAISPTGSYEQYF
TRBV6-5,TRBD1,TRBJ2-1,many,TGTGCCAGCAGTTGGAATCGACAGGGGGCGGATGAGCAGTTCTTC,CASSWNRQGADEQFF
TRBV7-2,TRBD2,TRBJ2-3,.,TGTGCCAGCAGCCCGACCGGGACTAGAGGAGATACGCAGTATTTT,CASSPTGTRGDTQYF
TRBV29-1,TRBD2,TRBJ2-1,.,TGCAGCGCCGTTTTTCGGGAGGGCCGAGTGCCCTACAATGAGCAGTTCTTC,CSAVFREGRVPYNEQFF
TRBV12-3/TRBV12-4,.,TRBJ1-1,many,TGTGCCAGCAGGTCCTCCGGGGAGGGCCTCGAAGCTTTCTTT,CASRSSGEGLEAFF
TRBV7-9,.,TRBJ1-1,few,TGTGCCAGCAGCTTAAGGTATTTGAACACTGAAGCTTTCTTT,CASSLRYLNTEAFF
TRBV4-3,.,TRBJ2-5,few,TGCGCCAGCAGCCAAGATATCAGGGGGGGGGAGACCCAGTACTTC,CASSQDIRGGETQYF
TRBV10-3,.,TRBJ2-7,.,TGTGCCATCAGTGAGGGGGACCGATACGTCCTACGAGAGCAGTACTTC,CAISEGDRYVLREQYF
TRBV20-1,.,TRBJ2-1,.,TGCAGTGCCGTCATACGGGGAAACTACAATGAGCAGTTCTTC,CSAVIRGNYNEQFF
TRBV5-6,.,TRBJ2-1,.,TGTGCCAGCAGCTTGAGCCCCTCTGGTGAGCAGTTCTTC,CASSLSPSGEQFF
TRBV20-1,.,TRBJ1-4,.,TGCAGTGCTTACACGGACAGCATGAGGAAACTGTTTTTT,CSAYTDSMRKLFF
TRBV18,TRBD1,TRBJ1-1,few,TGTGCCAGCTCACGGGACAGGGTAGAAGCTTTCTTT,CASSRDRVEAFF
TRBV15,TRBD2,TRBJ2-7,few,TGTGCCACCAGCACGGGGGGTGGAGGGGATTACGAGCAGTACTTC,CATSTGGGGDYEQYF
TRBV10-3,.,TRBJ2-1,few,TGTGCCATCAGACAAGCTGGCCCGGGAATCCCCTACAATGAGCAGTTCTTC,CAIRQAGPGIPYNEQFF
TRBV9,.,TRBJ2-1,few,TGTGCCAGCAGCTCCCGACCAAACTTCTACAATGAGCAGTTCTTC,CASSSRPNFYNEQFF
TRBV5-1,.,TRBJ2-7,.,TGCGCCAGCAGCTTGGGACAGGACGTCTACGAGCAGTACTTC,CASSLGQDVYEQYF
TRBV4-1,.,TRBJ1-1,many,TGCGCCAGCAGCCACCTCACTGAAGCTTTCTTT,CASSHLTEAFF
TRBV19,.,TRBJ1-5,.,TGTGCCAGTAGTATAGAGGGAAGAGATAGCAATCAGCCCCAGCATTTT,CASSIEGRDSNQPQHF
TRBV29-1,.,TRBJ2-1,.,TGCAGCGTTGAGCGAGGGGCGAGCTCCTACAATGAGCAGTTCTTC,CSVERGASSYNEQFF
TRBV9,TRBD2,TRBJ2-1,.,TGTGCCAGCAGCGTGGGCTCCGGGACTAGTATTGGGGAGCAGTTCTTC,CASSVGSGTSIGEQFF
TRBV10-3,.,TRBJ1-1,.,TGTGCCATCGGGGACGGGAACACTGAAGCTTTCTTT,CAIGDGNTEAFF
TRBV28,.,TRBJ2-7,many,TGTGCCAGCAGTTTCACAGGGACCTACGAGCAGTACTTC,CASSFTGTYEQYF
TRBV7-9,.,TRBJ1-3,.,TGTGCCAGCAGCTTAGCAAGACAGGATTACTCTGGAAACACCATATATTTT,CASSLARQDYSGNTIYF
TRBV29-1,.,TRBJ1-1,.,TGCAGCGCCGGGCTAGGGCAGACAAACACTGAAGCTTTCTTT,CSAGLGQTNTEAFF
TRBV15,TRBD1,TRBJ2-2,.,TGTGCCACCAGCAGAGACCGGACAGGGATTAACACCGGGGAGCTGTTTTTT,CATSRDRTGINTGELFF
TRBV7-8,TRBD1,TRBJ2-6,few,TGTGCCAGCAGCTTAGTGACCTTAACAGGGGTACGCTCTGGGGCCAACGTCCTGACTTTC,CASSLVTLTGVRSGANVLTF